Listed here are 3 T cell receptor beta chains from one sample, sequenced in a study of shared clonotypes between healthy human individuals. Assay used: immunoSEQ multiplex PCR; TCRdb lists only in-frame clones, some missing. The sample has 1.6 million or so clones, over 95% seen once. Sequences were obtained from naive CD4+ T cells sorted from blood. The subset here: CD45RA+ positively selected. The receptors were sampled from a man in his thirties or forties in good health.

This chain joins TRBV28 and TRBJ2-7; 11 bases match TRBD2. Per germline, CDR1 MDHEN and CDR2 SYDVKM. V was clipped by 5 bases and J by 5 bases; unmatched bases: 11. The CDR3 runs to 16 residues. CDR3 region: CASSLPTSGIGHEQYF. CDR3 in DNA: TGTGCCAGCAGTCTCCCGACTAGCGGGATAGGTCACGAGCAGTACTTC.

The CDR3 protein is CASSLGGVEQFF. CDR3 nucleotide sequence: TGCGCCAGCAGCTTAGGCGGGGTCGAACAGTTCTTC. The genes are TRBV5-1 and TRBJ2-1, with a weak D call TRBD2 (6 bases). CDR3 length: 12 residues. Germline CDR1 SGHRS, CDR2 YFSETQ. V was shortened by 2 bases and J by 13 bases, with 13 bases between the two germline ends.

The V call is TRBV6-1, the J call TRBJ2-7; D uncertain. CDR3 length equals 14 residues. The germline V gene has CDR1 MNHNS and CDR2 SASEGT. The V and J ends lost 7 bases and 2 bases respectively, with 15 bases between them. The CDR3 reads CASTPVRRAYEQYF. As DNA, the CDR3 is TGTGCCAGCACCCCCGTGCGCCGAGCCTACGAGCAGTACTTC.